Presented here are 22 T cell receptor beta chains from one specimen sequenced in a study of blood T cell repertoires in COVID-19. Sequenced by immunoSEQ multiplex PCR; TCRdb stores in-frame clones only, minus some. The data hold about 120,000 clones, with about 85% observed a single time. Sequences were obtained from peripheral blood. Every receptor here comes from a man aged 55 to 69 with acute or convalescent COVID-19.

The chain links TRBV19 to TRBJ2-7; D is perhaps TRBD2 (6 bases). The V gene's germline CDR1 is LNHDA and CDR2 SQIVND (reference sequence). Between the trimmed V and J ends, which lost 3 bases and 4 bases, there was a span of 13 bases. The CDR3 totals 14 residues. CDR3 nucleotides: TGTGCCAGTAGTATTGGAGGGAATAGATACGAGCAGTACTTC. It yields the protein CASSIGGNRYEQYF.

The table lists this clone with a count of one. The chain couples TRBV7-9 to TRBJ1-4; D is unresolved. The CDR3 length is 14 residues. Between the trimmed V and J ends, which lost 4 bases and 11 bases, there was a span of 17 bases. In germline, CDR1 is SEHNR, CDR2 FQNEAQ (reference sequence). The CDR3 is CASSSYRVPEKLFF. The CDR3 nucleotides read TGTGCCAGCAGCTCCTACCGGGTGCCGGAGAAACTGTTTTTT.

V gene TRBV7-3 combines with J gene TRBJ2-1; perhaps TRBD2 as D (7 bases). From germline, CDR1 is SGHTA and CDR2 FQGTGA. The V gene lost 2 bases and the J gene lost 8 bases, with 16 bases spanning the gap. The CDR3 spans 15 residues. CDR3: CASSLRLAEGDEQFF. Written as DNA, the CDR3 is TGTGCCAGCAGCTTACGGCTAGCGGAGGGGGATGAGCAGTTCTTC.

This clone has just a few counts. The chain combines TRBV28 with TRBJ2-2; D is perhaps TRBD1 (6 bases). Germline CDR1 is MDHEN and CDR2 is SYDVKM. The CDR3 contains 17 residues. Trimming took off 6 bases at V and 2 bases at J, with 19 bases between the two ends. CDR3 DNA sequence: TGTGCCAGCAGACTCGGGACACGCCGATTAAACACCGGGGAGCTGTTTTTT. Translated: CASRLGTRRLNTGELFF.

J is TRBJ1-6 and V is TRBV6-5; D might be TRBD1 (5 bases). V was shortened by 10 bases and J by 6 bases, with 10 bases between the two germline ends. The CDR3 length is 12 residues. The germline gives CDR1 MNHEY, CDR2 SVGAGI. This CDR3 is CATQGVNSPLHF. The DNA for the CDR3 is TGTGCCACCCAAGGGGTTAATTCACCCCTCCACTTT.

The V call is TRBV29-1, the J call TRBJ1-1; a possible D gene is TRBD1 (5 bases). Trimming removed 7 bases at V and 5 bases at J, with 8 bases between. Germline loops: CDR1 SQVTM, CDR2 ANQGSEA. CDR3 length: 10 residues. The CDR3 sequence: CSAYRTEAFF. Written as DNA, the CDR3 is TGCAGCGCCTACAGGACTGAAGCTTTCTTT.

CDR3 residues: CASSIRRGISDTQYF. The DNA for the CDR3 is TGTGCCAGTAGTATAAGGAGGGGCATCTCGGATACGCAGTATTTT. The genes are TRBV19 and TRBJ2-3, with a tentative D call TRBD2 (6 bases). From germline, CDR1 is LNHDA and CDR2 SQIVND (reference sequence). The CDR3 totals 15 residues. V was cut by 2 bases and J by 6 bases, with 15 bases left in between.

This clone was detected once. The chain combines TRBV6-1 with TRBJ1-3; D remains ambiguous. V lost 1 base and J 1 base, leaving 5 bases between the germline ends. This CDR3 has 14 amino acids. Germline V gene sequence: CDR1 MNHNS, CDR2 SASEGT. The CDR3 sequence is CASSEEASGNTIYF. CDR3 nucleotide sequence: TGTGCCAGCAGTGAAGAAGCTTCTGGAAACACCATATATTTT.

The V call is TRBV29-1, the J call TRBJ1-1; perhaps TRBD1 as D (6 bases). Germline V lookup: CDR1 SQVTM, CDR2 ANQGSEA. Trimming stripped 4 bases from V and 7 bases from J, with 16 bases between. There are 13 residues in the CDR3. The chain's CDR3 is CSVVVRQVHEAFF. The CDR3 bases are TGCAGCGTTGTGGTCCGACAGGTACATGAAGCTTTCTTT.

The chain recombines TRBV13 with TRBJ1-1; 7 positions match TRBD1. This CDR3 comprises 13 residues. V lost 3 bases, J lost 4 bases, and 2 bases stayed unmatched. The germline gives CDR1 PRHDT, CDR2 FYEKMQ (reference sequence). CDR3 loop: CASSLYRGTEAFF. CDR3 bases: TGTGCCAGCAGCTTGTACAGGGGCACTGAAGCTTTCTTT.

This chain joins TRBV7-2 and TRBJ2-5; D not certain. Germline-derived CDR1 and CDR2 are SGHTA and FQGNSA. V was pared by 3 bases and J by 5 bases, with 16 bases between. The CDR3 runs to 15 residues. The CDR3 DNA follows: TGTGCCAGCAGCTTTATTGGTGCAGGTGGGGAGACCCAGTACTTC. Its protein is CASSFIGAGGETQYF.

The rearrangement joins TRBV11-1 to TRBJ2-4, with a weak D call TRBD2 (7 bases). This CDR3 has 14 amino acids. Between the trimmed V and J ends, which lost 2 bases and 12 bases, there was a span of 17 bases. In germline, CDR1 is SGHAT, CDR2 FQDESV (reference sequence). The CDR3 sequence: CASSLSGTTGNQYF. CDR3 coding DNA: TGTGCCAGCAGCTTAAGCGGGACAACGGGTAATCAGTACTTC.

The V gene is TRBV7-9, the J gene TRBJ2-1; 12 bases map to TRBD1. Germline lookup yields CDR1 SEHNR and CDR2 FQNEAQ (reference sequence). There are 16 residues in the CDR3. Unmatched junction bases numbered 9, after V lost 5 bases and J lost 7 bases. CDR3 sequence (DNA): TGTGCCAGCAGCCGAACCGGGACAGGGGGCTTGAATGAGCAGTTCTTC. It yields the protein CASSRTGTGGLNEQFF.

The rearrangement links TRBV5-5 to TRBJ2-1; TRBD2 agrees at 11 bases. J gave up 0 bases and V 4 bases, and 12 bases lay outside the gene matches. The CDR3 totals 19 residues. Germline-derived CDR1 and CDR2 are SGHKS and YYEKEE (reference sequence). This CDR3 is CASSQTPGLAVSSYNEQFF. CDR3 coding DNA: TGTGCCAGCAGCCAAACTCCGGGACTAGCGGTCAGCTCCTACAATGAGCAGTTCTTC.

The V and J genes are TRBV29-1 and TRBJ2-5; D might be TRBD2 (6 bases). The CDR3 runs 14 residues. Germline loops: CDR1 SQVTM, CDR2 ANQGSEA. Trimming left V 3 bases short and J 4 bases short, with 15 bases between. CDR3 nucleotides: TGCAGCGTTGATAGGGGAGGTAATGGAGAGACCCAGTACTTC. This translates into CSVDRGGNGETQYF.

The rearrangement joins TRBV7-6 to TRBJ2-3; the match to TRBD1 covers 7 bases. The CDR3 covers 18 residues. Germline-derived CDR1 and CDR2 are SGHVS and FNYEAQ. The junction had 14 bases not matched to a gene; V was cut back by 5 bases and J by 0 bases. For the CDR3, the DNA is TGTGCCAGCAGCGCCCAAGGGGGACAGCGACATAGCACAGATACGCAGTATTTT. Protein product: CASSAQGGQRHSTDTQYF.

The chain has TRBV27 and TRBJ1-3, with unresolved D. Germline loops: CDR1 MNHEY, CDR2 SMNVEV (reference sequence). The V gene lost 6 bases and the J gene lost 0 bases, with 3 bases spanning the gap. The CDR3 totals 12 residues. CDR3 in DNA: TGTGCCAGCAGGAGCTCTGGAAACACCATATATTTT. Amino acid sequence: CASRSSGNTIYF.

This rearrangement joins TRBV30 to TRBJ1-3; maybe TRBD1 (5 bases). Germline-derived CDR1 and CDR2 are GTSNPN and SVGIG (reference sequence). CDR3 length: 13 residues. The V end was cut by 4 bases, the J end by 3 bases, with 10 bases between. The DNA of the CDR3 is TGTGCCTGGACAGGGTATGATGGAAACACCATATATTTT. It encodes CAWTGYDGNTIYF.

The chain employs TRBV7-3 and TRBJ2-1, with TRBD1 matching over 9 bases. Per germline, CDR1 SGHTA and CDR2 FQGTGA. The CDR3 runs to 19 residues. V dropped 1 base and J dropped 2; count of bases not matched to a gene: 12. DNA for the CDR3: TGTGCCAGCAGCTTAAGGGACAGGGCTTCGGCGGGAGCCTACAATGAGCAGTTCTTC. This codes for CASSLRDRASAGAYNEQFF.

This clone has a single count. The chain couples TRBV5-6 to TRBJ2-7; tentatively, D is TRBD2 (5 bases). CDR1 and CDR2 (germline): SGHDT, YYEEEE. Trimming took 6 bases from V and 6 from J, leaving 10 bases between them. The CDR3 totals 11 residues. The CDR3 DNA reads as TGTGCCAGCAAACGACGGGGCGAGCAGTACTTC. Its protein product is CASKRRGEQYF.

CDR3 nucleotide sequence: TGTGCCACCAGTGAGCCGGGGGAGCGAACTTATGGCTACACCTTC. This sequence encodes CATSEPGERTYGYTF. The rearrangement links TRBV24-1 to TRBJ1-2; possibly TRBD1 for D (5 bases). Germline CDR1 is KGHDR and CDR2 is SFDVKD. The length of the CDR3 is 15 residues. V gave up 4 bases and J gave up 5 bases, with 16 bases separating them.

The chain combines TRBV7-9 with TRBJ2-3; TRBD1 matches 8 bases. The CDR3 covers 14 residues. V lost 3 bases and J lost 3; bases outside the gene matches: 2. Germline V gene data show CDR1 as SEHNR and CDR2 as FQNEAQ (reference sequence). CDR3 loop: CASSFGQGTDTQYF. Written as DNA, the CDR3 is TGTGCCAGCAGCTTTGGACAGGGAACAGATACGCAGTATTTT. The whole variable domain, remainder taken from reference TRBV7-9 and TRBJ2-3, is DTGVSQNPRHKITKRGQNVTFRCDPISEHNRLYWYRQTLGQGPEFLTYFQNEAQLEKSRLLSDRFSAERPKGSFSTLEIQRTEQGDSAMYLCASSFGQGTDTQYFGPGTRLTVL.